The T cell receptor beta chain under discussion was sequenced for a study of cytomegalovirus exposure and HLA in healthy donors. This clone has only a few counts. Both 60 Vbeta primers and 13 Jbeta primers went into the PCR. Method: immunoSEQ multiplex PCR; TCRdb's copy keeps in-frame clones and lacks some. The top ten hold 5.5% of the sample, which has over 100,000 clones, roughly 8.3% seen once. Germline V lookup: CDR1 SGHNT, CDR2 YYREEE (reference sequence). V gave up 0 bases and J gave up 1 base, with 13 bases separating them. CDR3 length equals 16 residues. This sequence was found in a man in his forties in good health and CMV-seronegative. The V gene is TRBV5-4, the J gene TRBJ1-1, with D unresolved. The sequencing input was PBMCs. The CDR3: CASSLEVGRANTEAFF. Here the CDR3 DNA reads TGTGCCAGCAGCTTGGAGGTAGGGAGGGCGAACACTGAAGCTTTCTTT. Full variable domain (remainder filled in from reference TRBV5-4 and TRBJ1-1): ETGVTQSPTHLIKTRGQQVTLRCSSQSGHNTVSWYQQALGQGPQFIFQYYREEENGRGNFPPRFSGLQFPNYSSELNVNALELDDSALYLCASSLEVGRANTEAFFGQGTRLTVV.